This entry features one TCR beta chain sequence. Its specificity is unknown. These data are taken from a study of beta chain features in type 1 diabetes. In the study overall: The study examined roughly 100 million sorted cells across all samples.

Germline trimming cut 10 bases from V and 3 bases from J; bases unmatched to any gene: 13. CDR3 length equals 15 residues. Germline CDR1 and CDR2: MDHEN and SYDVKM. General study findings and limits: In comparison with healthy donors, patients had naive, central memory and Treg TCRB repertoires that appeared more similar. Insertions at VDJ junctions were less frequent in type 1 diabetes patients. These patients also deleted more nucleotides at the same junctions.

Expressed TCRB transcripts were sequenced, since all the RNA that had been isolated was reverse transcribed. Sequencing of naive, central memory and regulatory T cell samples gave an average of around 4 million reads. Data came from immunoSEQ multiplex PCR; TCRdb stores just in-frame clones and leaves some out. The table records around 290,000 clones, about 8% of them present only once. The sequenced sample was central memory CD4+ T cells from blood. The receptor's source is a woman aged 18-35 years in good health. The chain employs TRBV28 and TRBJ1-2; TRBD1 aligns across 8 bases. The chain's CDR3 is CATSTTGAADYGYTF. In DNA form, the CDR3 reads TGTGCCACCTCGACGACAGGGGCGGCGGACTATGGCTACACCTTC.